A selection of T cell receptor beta chains follows, all from one sample in a study of a mutant IDH1 vaccine in newly diagnosed glioma. Assay: immunoSEQ multiplex PCR; the TCRdb copy retains only in-frame clones and omits some. The data hold approximately 50,000 clones, with around 87% observed a single time. Their cognate antigens are unknown. The sample in question was PBMCs, obtained from a glioma patient whose treatment included an IDH1 peptide vaccine. These receptors originate from a man in his forties with glioma. The CDR3 runs from the conserved cysteine through the conserved F or W. A D gene is named only where the DNA matches it firmly. A row's size may be missing; if present it is once, few, many or a size class.

CDR3nt	CDR3aa	abundance	d_gene	j_gene	len	v_gene
TGTGCCAGTATCTACGCCCACAGGACCTTTAATCAGCCCCAGCATTTT	CASIYAHRTFNQPQHF	.	.	TRBJ1-5	16	TRBV19
TGCGCCAGCAGCCCGCGACAGGGAGGAGCGTGGGAAAAACTGTTTTTT	CASSPRQGGAWEKLFF	.	TRBD1	TRBJ1-4	16	TRBV5-1
TGTGCCAGCAGCCCAAGTATGACTAGCGGACGCACTGATACGCAGTATTTT	CASSPSMTSGRTDTQYF	.	TRBD2	TRBJ2-3	17	TRBV5-6
TGTGCCAGCATCTCTTGGGGACAGGGGAACACTGAAGCTTTCTTT	CASISWGQGNTEAFF	.	TRBD1	TRBJ1-1	15	TRBV5-6
TGCGCCAGCAGCTTGGCCGCTAGCGGGAGAGGTGATACGCAGTATTTT	CASSLAASGRGDTQYF	once	TRBD2	TRBJ2-3	16	TRBV5-1
TGTGCCAGCAGGGCCTCGGGACAGGGGGCCGGGTATGGCTACACCTTC	CASRASGQGAGYGYTF	few	TRBD1	TRBJ1-2	16	TRBV5-4
TGTGCCAGTAGTCCCATTTTCACTAGCGGGATCACCGGGGAGCTGTTTTTT	CASSPIFTSGITGELFF	.	TRBD2	TRBJ2-2	17	TRBV19
TGTGCCAGCAGCATAGGGACAGGGGGCTTATACGAGCAGTACTTC	CASSIGTGGLYEQYF	.	TRBD1	TRBJ2-7	15	TRBV9
TGTGCCAGCAGCCCATATCCACAAGAGACCCAGTACTTC	CASSPYPQETQYF	few	.	TRBJ2-5	13	TRBV9
TGTGCCAGCAGGGAGGCCCTCACAGATACGCAGTATTTT	CASREALTDTQYF	.	.	TRBJ2-3	13	TRBV11-1
TGTGCCAGCAGCGTAGGACTAGCGGATTCCTACAATGAGCAGTTCTTC	CASSVGLADSYNEQFF	.	TRBD2	TRBJ2-1	16	TRBV9
TGTGCCAGCAGTGGTCCGGGACGGTTGAACACTGAAGCTTTCTTT	CASSGPGRLNTEAFF	.	.	TRBJ1-1	15	TRBV6-6
TGTGCCAGCACGTTAGGAGGGGTGGAGACCCAGTACTTC	CASTLGGVETQYF	.	.	TRBJ2-5	13	TRBV7-9
TGTGCCAGCAGTACGGACAGGCTTAGCAATCAGCCCCAGCATTTT	CASSTDRLSNQPQHF	.	TRBD1	TRBJ1-5	15	TRBV2
TGTGCCAGCATACCGAGCAGCGGTACCTACGAGCAGTACTTC	CASIPSSGTYEQYF	few	.	TRBJ2-7	14	TRBV27
TGTGCCAGCAGCGTAGAGTCTAGGGCCAACGTCCTGACTTTC	CASSVESRANVLTF	.	.	TRBJ2-6	14	TRBV9
TGTGCCAGCAGCTTTGCTAGCGGGAGCGGCTACGAGCAGTACTTC	CASSFASGSGYEQYF	.	TRBD2	TRBJ2-7	15	TRBV7-6
TGCGCCAGCAGCCGGCAGGGGGCGAGCGGGAGTTTCGAGCAGTACTTC	CASSRQGASGSFEQYF	.	.	TRBJ2-7	16	TRBV4-1
TGTGCCAGCAGCCTGGGGACTAGCGCTTGGGGAGAGACCCAGTACTTC	CASSLGTSAWGETQYF	.	TRBD2	TRBJ2-5	16	TRBV7-7
TGTGCCAGCAGCGGCGGAAGGATGAACACTGAAGCTTTCTTT	CASSGGRMNTEAFF	.	.	TRBJ1-1	14	TRBV7-9
TGTGCCAGCGCCAGGGCACAGCGGGAGTGGGTCGAGCAGTACTTC	CASARAQREWVEQYF	.	TRBD2	TRBJ2-7	15	TRBV6-1
TGTGCCAGCAGCGCCATGACAGGGGGCGCGGGGCAGCCCCAGCATTTT	CASSAMTGGAGQPQHF	.	TRBD1	TRBJ1-5	16	TRBV7-2
TGTGCCAGCAGCGTATCGGCTAGCGGTACGGTGGGTCAGTACTTC	CASSVSASGTVGQYF	.	TRBD2	TRBJ2-5	15	TRBV9
TGTGCCAGCAGCTTAGGTCCGGCAGGGGATCAGCCCCAGCATTTT	CASSLGPAGDQPQHF	.	.	TRBJ1-5	15	TRBV7-6
TGTGCCAGCAGTGCAGGACAGGGGGACGGCTATGGCTACACCTTC	CASSAGQGDGYGYTF	.	TRBD1	TRBJ1-2	15	TRBV2
TGCGCCAGCAGCTTGGAGGGGGCAGGTGAGCAGTTCTTC	CASSLEGAGEQFF	.	TRBD1	TRBJ2-1	13	TRBV5-1
TGTGCCAGCAGTTCCCTCCCCCGCGCGGGGACTGCAGAGACCCAGTACTTC	CASSSLPRAGTAETQYF	once	.	TRBJ2-5	17	TRBV27
TGTGCCAGCAGCTTCCAACAGGGGGCTGGTGAGACCCAGTACTTC	CASSFQQGAGETQYF	.	TRBD1	TRBJ2-5	15	TRBV7-2
TGTGCCAGCAGCTTGGGACAGGCCTCGGCCTACGAGCAGTACTTC	CASSLGQASAYEQYF	once	TRBD1	TRBJ2-7	15	TRBV7-2
TGTGCCAGCAGTTTGGCAGGGAGCTCCTACGAGCAGTACTTC	CASSLAGSSYEQYF	.	.	TRBJ2-7	14	TRBV28
TGCGCCAGCACCTTGACTAAGCGGGAGTACAATGAGCAGTTCTTC	CASTLTKREYNEQFF	.	TRBD2	TRBJ2-1	15	TRBV5-1
TGTGCCAGCAGCTTCGAGGGACGGGGTAATGAAAAACTGTTTTTT	CASSFEGRGNEKLFF	once	.	TRBJ1-4	15	TRBV4-2
TGTGCCAGCTCACCAGGAGGGATGAGCAATCAGCCCCAGCATTTT	CASSPGGMSNQPQHF	.	.	TRBJ1-5	15	TRBV18
TGTGCCAGCAGTACCCAGGGGATTGGCTACACCTTC	CASSTQGIGYTF	.	.	TRBJ1-2	12	TRBV27
TGTGCCAGCAGCCGGGACACCAGCTCCTACGAGCAGTACTTC	CASSRDTSSYEQYF	.	.	TRBJ2-7	14	TRBV6-1
TGTGCCAGCTCAGGTTCCGGATCTAATGAAAAACTGTTTTTT	CASSGSGSNEKLFF	.	.	TRBJ1-4	14	TRBV18
TGTGCCAGCAGCTTGGGGTTAGCGAATGAGCAGTTCTTC	CASSLGLANEQFF	.	.	TRBJ2-1	13	TRBV7-9
TGTGCCAGCAGCCTCCAGGGAAATCTAAACACCGGGGAGCTGTTTTTT	CASSLQGNLNTGELFF	.	.	TRBJ2-2	16	TRBV14
TGCGCCAGCAGCTTGGCTAGGAAGGGGGGCTACACTGAAGCTTTCTTT	CASSLARKGGYTEAFF	.	.	TRBJ1-1	16	TRBV5-1
TGTGCTAGTGGTATGGGACAGGGGGGTATGGAGACCCAGTACTTC	CASGMGQGGMETQYF	.	TRBD1	TRBJ2-5	15	TRBV12-5
TGTGCCAGCAGCGGACAGTTTACTGAAGCTTTCTTT	CASSGQFTEAFF	.	.	TRBJ1-1	12	TRBV6-1
TGCGCCAGCAGCCAAATAGCGGTTTCCTACAATGAGCAGTTCTTC	CASSQIAVSYNEQFF	.	.	TRBJ2-1	15	TRBV4-1
TGCAGTGTCCTGACAGGGTATGGCTACACCTTC	CSVLTGYGYTF	few	TRBD1	TRBJ1-2	11	TRBV20-1
TGCGCCAGCAGCTTGGCCCTTGGTAGCACAGATACGCAGTATTTT	CASSLALGSTDTQYF	.	.	TRBJ2-3	15	TRBV5-1